This T cell receptor (beta chain) came from a study of spatial heterogeneity in lung cancer (dated by TCRdb to between 2017 and 2020). In terms of the full investigation: Samples were obtained from fewer than 80 patients with early-stage, untreated non-small cell lung cancer from the lung TRACERx cohort. Follow-up PBMC samples were sequenced whenever available, with a median time to follow-up of approximately two years after resection. In the raw uncorrected reads, each unique combination of TCR and UMI appeared more than ten times on average. Nonsynonymous mutation counts, determined by whole-exome sequencing of tumor tissue, were related to TCR repertoire features. Beta-chain transcripts were consistently detected in greater numbers than alpha-chain transcripts, which likely reflects a higher abundance of beta-chain transcripts. The study quantitatively compared TCR alpha and beta repertoires across multiple tumor regions, matched nontumor lung and blood in non-small cell lung cancer. Both alpha and beta chains were TCR-sequenced in samples taken at surgery, namely 220 tumor regions, around 64 matched nontumor lung samples and approximately 58 PBMC samples.

This clonotype has ten or more counts. Its antigen is still unknown. Within one base of it there is no much larger clone, and no base qualities were kept. The germline V gene (reference sequence) provides CDR1 MNHNY and CDR2 SVGAGI. Trimming takes 6 bases from V and 6 bases from J, and the germline ends sit 9 bases apart. The CDR3 measures 12 amino acids from cysteine to phenylalanine. CDR3 DNA is the only sequence kept; it has 36 bases, read in frame from the first base. The paper's findings and limits, for the study overall: Additional single-cell paired TCR alpha and beta sequencing was considered necessary to confirm, at a functional level, the hypothesis that regional TCRs recognize regional mutations. Ubiquitous expanded tumor TCRs were detected in blood more often at tumor resection than at routine follow-up. Only approximately 15 patients were included in the comparisons of baseline and follow-up blood repertoires.

The library was built by means of 5' RACE. TCRdb shows the sequencer as NextSeq 500. The TCR library protocol attached a unique molecular identifier to each TCR cDNA molecule to allow correction of PCR and sequencing errors. Per the source publication's procedure: TCR identification, UMI-based error correction and CDR3 extraction were performed with Decombinator tools. TCRs above a frequency of 2 per 1,000, corresponding to the top 1% of the tumor frequency distribution, were defined as expanded. Each repertoire was subsampled 100 times to 5,000 TCRs, after which Renyi diversity was computed with the R vegan package. CDR3 similarity networks were built from amino acid triplet string-kernel similarity, with CDR3s being connected when pairwise similarity was above 0.82. TCRdb reanalyzed the raw reads on its own, using fastp at Q25 for trimming and MiXCR for clone calling, and kept in-frame beta chains. Every distinct CDR3 protein forms one entry, paired with its most common genes and DNA. None of the V and J calls come from the authors' own analysis; TCRdb made them. The sample table records fewer than 20,000 distinct CDR3 sequences; 9.2% of these occur just once. The ten largest clones represent roughly 20% of the sample.

Sample time point, as interpreted from the label and publication: blood at routine non-recurrence follow-up after resection. Without any cell sorting, TCR sequencing was performed on whole RNA extracted either from tumor and nontumor lung tissue or from cryopreserved PBMC samples. Patients were selected for TCR sequencing only if sufficient RNA was available from at least two tumor regions. The rearrangement combines TRBV6-6 with TRBJ2-1; no D gene can be assigned with confidence. The source material was PBMCs, sampled at follow-up. The sequence was collected from a male donor with early-stage non-small cell lung cancer. The DNA reads as follows: TGTGCCAGCAGCCCTTCGGGCAATGAGCAGTTCTTC. The encoded protein is CASSPSGNEQFF.